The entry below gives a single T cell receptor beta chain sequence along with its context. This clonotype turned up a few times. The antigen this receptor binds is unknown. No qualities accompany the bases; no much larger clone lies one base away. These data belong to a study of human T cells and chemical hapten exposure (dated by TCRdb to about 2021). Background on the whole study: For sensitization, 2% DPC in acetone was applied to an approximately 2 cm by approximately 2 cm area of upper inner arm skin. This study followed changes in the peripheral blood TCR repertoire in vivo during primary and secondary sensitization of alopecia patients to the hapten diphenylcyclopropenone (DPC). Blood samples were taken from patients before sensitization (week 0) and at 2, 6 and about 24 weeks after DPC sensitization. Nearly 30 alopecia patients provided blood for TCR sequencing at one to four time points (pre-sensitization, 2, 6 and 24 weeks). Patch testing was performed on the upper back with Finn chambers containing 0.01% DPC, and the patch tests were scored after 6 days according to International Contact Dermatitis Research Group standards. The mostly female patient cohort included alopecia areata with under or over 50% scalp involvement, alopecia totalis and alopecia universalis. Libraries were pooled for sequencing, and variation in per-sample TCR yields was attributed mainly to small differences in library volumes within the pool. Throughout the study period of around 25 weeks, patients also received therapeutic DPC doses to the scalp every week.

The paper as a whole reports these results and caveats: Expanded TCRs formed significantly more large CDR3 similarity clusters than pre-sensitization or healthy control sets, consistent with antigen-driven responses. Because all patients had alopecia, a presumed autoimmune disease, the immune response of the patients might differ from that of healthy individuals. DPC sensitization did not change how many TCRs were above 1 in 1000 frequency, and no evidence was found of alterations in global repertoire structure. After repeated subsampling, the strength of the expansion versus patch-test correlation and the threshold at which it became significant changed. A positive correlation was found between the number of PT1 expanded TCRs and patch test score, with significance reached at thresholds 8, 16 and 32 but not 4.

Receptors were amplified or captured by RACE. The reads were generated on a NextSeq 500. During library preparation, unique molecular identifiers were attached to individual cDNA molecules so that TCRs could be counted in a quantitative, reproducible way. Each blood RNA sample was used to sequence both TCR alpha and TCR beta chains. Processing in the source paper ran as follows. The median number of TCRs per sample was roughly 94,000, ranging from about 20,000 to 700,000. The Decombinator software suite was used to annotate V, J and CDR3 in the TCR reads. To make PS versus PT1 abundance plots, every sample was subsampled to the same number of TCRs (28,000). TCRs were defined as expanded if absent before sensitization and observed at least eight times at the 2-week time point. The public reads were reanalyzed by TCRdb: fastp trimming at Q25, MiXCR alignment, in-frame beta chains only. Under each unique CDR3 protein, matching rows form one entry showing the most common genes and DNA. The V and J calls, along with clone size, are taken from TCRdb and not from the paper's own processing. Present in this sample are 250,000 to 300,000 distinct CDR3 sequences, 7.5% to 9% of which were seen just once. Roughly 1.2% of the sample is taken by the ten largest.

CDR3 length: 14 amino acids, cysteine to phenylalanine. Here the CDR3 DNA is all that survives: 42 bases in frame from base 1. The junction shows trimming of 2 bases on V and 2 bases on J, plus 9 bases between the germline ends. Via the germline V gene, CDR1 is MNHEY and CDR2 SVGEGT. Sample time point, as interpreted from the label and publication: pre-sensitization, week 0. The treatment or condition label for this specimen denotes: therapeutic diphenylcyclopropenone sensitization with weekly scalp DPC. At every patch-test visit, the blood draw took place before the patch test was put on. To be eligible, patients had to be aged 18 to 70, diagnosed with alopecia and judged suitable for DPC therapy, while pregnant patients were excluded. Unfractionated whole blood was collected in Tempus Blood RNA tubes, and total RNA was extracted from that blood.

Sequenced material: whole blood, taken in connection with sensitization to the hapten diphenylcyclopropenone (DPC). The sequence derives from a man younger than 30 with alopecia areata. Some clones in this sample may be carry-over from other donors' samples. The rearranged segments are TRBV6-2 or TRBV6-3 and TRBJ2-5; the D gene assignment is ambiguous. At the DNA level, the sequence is TGTGCCAGCAGTTACCCCCGGGTACAAGAGACCCAGTACTTC. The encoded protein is CASSYPRVQETQYF.